Listed here are 13 T cell receptor beta chains from one sample, sequenced in a study of shared clonotypes between healthy human individuals. Some clones are missing from TCRdb's copy, which holds only in-frame ones; the method was immunoSEQ multiplex PCR. The data hold some 2,100,000 clones, with about 92% observed a single time. Naive CD8 cells were CD45RO-negative, positively selected for CCR7, excluding terminally differentiated effector memory CD45RA+ cells. The material sequenced was naive CD8+ T cells from PBMCs. All receptors derive from a man aged 18 to 29 in good health. Some clones in this sample may be carry-over from other donors' samples.

This chain connects TRBV6-5 to TRBJ1-2, with TRBD1 matching 7 bases. This CDR3 is built from 14 residues. The ends lost 8 bases at V and 4 bases at J; junction bases unmatched: 10. Germline lookup yields CDR1 MNHEY and CDR2 SVGAGI. As DNA, the CDR3 is TGTGCCAGCGCCCCAGGGACAGTAAGCTATGGCTACACCTTC. Translated, it gives CASAPGTVSYGYTF.

In its sample, this clone was seen once. V and J are TRBV9 and TRBJ2-7, with D perhaps TRBD1 or TRBD2 (5 bases each). The CDR3 is 14 residues long. Per germline, CDR1 SGDLS and CDR2 YYNGEE. V was pared by 0 bases and J by 7 bases, with 14 bases between. The CDR3 loop is CASSVGGKTWEQYF. DNA for the CDR3: TGTGCCAGCAGCGTAGGGGGGAAGACTTGGGAGCAGTACTTC.

This clone showed up just once. This chain links TRBV7-9 with TRBJ1-2; possibly TRBD1 for D (6 bases). V lost 5 bases and J lost 6, with 19 bases in between. There are 15 residues in the CDR3. Germline V gene data show CDR1 as SEHNR and CDR2 as FQNEAQ (reference sequence). CDR3 DNA: TGTGCCAGCAGCCCATATACCGGGGGCGAAGATGGCTACACCTTC. It yields the protein CASSPYTGGEDGYTF.

The chain joins TRBV29-1 to TRBJ1-2, with D perhaps TRBD1 (5 bases). Germline V gene data show CDR1 as SQVTM and CDR2 as ANQGSEA. V was clipped by 4 bases and J by 2 bases, with 11 bases between them. The CDR3 totals 13 residues. In nucleotides, the CDR3 is TGCAGCGTTGGGGAGGGGTCAAACTATGGCTACACCTTC. Translated, it gives CSVGEGSNYGYTF.

This clone was counted once. Written as DNA, the CDR3 is TGTGCCAGCAGACAGGGGGCTCGCACAGATACGCAGTATTTT. It is translated as CASRQGARTDTQYF. The rearrangement links TRBV5-8 to TRBJ2-3; TRBD1 aligns across 9 bases. The CDR3 consists of 14 residues. Per germline, CDR1 SGHTS and CDR2 YDEGEE. The V segment lost 5 bases and the J segment 1 base; nucleotides outside the gene matches: 2. The full variable domain, rest sourced from reference TRBV5-8 and TRBJ2-3, is EAGVTQSPTHLIKTRGQQATLRCSPISGHTSVYWYQQALGLGLQFLLWYDEGEERNRGNFPPRFSGRQFPNYSSELNVNALELEDSALYLCASRQGARTDTQYFGPGTRLTVL.

This rearrangement joins TRBV11-2 to TRBJ2-7; a weak D match, TRBD2 (5 bases). Germline values: CDR1 SGHAT, CDR2 FQNNGV. This CDR3 region has 15 residues. With 1 base removed from V and 5 bases from J, the gap between germline ends came to 15 bases. The CDR3 DNA sequence: TGTGCCAGCAGCTTAGGTGAGGGAATATGGAACGAGCAGTACTTC. Translated: CASSLGEGIWNEQYF.

This clone was counted a single time. V is TRBV11-3 and J is TRBJ1-5; perhaps TRBD1 as D (6 bases). CDR1 is SGHNT, CDR2 YENEEA, per germline. Trimming stripped 0 bases from V and 7 bases from J, with 16 bases between. CDR3 length: 16 amino acids. The CDR3 bases are TGTGCCAGCAGCTTAGATCGTTGGGGGGCTAACCAGCCCCAGCATTTT. As protein: CASSLDRWGANQPQHF.

This clone was picked up one time. V and J are TRBV11-3 and TRBJ2-1, with a tentative D call TRBD2 (5 bases). V lost 4 bases and J 8 bases, leaving 15 bases between the germline ends. The CDR3 covers 14 residues. Per germline, CDR1 SGHNT and CDR2 YENEEA. Written as DNA, the CDR3 is TGTGCCAGCAGCTCCCCCGGTCGGGGAGATGAGCAGTTCTTC. It translates to CASSSPGRGDEQFF.

In its sample, this clone was seen once. The chain uses TRBV11-2 and TRBJ2-5, with no clear D. The CDR3 runs to 14 residues. Trimming left V 2 bases short and J 1 base short, with 8 bases between. Looked up from germline, CDR1 is SGHAT and CDR2 is FQNNGV. CDR3 protein: CASSLIHSQETQYF. CDR3 nucleotides: TGTGCCAGCAGCTTAATCCACAGCCAAGAGACCCAGTACTTC.

The CDR3 is CSVAGGEITYEQYF. The CDR3 DNA sequence: TGCAGCGTCGCCGGGGGCGAGATAACCTACGAGCAGTACTTC. J is TRBJ2-7 and V is TRBV29-1; D may match TRBD1 or TRBD2 (6 bases each). Trimming left V 6 bases short and J 2 bases short, with 17 bases between. The CDR3 is 14 residues long. CDR1 and CDR2 from the germline V gene are SQVTM and ANQGSEA.

V and J are TRBV10-3 and TRBJ1-5; D is unresolved. CDR1 ENHRY and CDR2 SYGVKD come from the germline V gene. Trimming left V 0 bases short and J 7 bases short, with 10 bases between. There are 14 residues in the CDR3. The CDR3 loop reads CAISESQAPQPQHF. CDR3 nucleotides: TGTGCCATCAGTGAGTCTCAGGCTCCCCAGCCCCAGCATTTT.

The chain employs TRBV5-8 and TRBJ2-1; D is possibly TRBD2 (6 bases). The V end was cut by 5 bases, the J end by 10 bases, with 22 bases between. The germline V gene has CDR1 SGHTS and CDR2 YDEGEE. This CDR3 has 15 amino acids. CDR3 loop: CASSSPLAAPVEQFF. CDR3 nucleotide sequence: TGTGCCAGCAGTTCCCCTTTAGCGGCACCAGTCGAGCAGTTCTTC.

This clone was detected a few times. The V and J genes are TRBV4-1 and TRBJ1-5, with 11 bases that match TRBD1. Trimming cost V 4 bases and J 3 bases; bases outside gene matches: 5. CDR1 MGHRA and CDR2 YSYEKL come from the germline V gene. The CDR3 runs 16 residues. CDR3 DNA: TGCGCCAGCAGCCCAACGGGACAGGGGGTCAATCAGCCCCAGCATTTT. Its translation is CASSPTGQGVNQPQHF.